This T cell receptor (beta chain) is drawn from a study of beta chain features in type 1 diabetes. Study-wide results and limits: Significant though moderate, a shortening of TCRB CDR3s appeared in all four CD4+ subsets of Type 1 diabetes patients.

The V segment lost 0 bases and the J segment 3 bases; nucleotides outside the gene matches: 8. The CDR3 contains 18 residues. Populations isolated by sorting all had purity greater than 95%. In the case of this clone: Its target is not known.

Every isolated RNA sample was fully reverse transcribed, so sequencing captured expressed TCRB transcripts. Some clones are missing from TCRdb's copy, which holds only in-frame ones; the method was immunoSEQ multiplex PCR. Of roughly 340,000 clones listed, around 13% are singletons. This TCR was recovered from a woman between 18 and 29 years old with type 1 diabetes. The sequenced sample consisted of naive CD4+ T cells from blood. The chain couples TRBV23-1 to TRBJ2-7; 13 nucleotides line up with TRBD2. TRBV23-1 is an ORF, and what it does is uncertain. The CDR3 loop reads CASSQSSPGLAGFYEQYF. CDR3 DNA: TGCGCCAGCAGTCAATCGTCGCCGGGACTAGCGGGGTTCTACGAGCAGTACTTC.